One sample yielded the 4 T cell receptor beta chains listed below, sequenced in a study of vaccination and CD4 T cells after COVID-19 (dated by TCRdb to between 2021 and 2023). The treatment or condition label here, explained by the study, means: roughly 11-day PBMC culture with coronavirus spike peptide pools or control peptides (ViraFEST assay). CD4+ T cells from unexposed donors were collected before the COVID-19 pandemic (2011-2018). Receptor amplification or capture employed PCR. Sequenced on an Illumina iSeq 100. DNA from cultured CD4+ T cells was subjected to TCR sequencing with the Oncomine TCR Beta short-read assay at the Johns Hopkins FTIC core. Using fastp at Q25 and MiXCR, TCRdb reprocessed the public reads and kept productive beta chains. Identical CDR3 proteins give one entry, which carries the most common genes and DNA. In this sample the table shows thousands of distinct CDR3 sequences, approximately 44% of which occur a single time. About 30% of the sample is in the top ten clones.

Their cognate antigens are unknown. Source material: CD4+ T cells from blood, cultured in vitro. These receptors were collected from a human donor in good health.

This clonotype was detected only a few times. J is TRBJ2-2 and V is TRBV11-1; 9 bases align to TRBD1. The germline V gene has CDR1 SGHAT and CDR2 FQDESV (reference sequence). The V segment lost 3 bases and the J segment 5 bases; nucleotides outside the gene matches: 4. This CDR3 spans 15 amino acids. In DNA form, the CDR3 reads TGTGCCAGCAGCTTGGGACAGGGAGAGACCGGGGAGCTGTTTTTT. Its translation: CASSLGQGETGELFF.

This clonotype was seen only a few times. J is TRBJ2-5 and V is TRBV5-1; no clear D. The V end was cut by 0 bases, the J end by 1 base, with 10 bases between. This CDR3 is built from 15 residues. Germline loops: CDR1 SGHRS, CDR2 YFSETQ. Here the CDR3 reads CASSLASTVQETQYF. The CDR3 bases are TGCGCCAGCAGCTTGGCCAGTACGGTCCAAGAGACCCAGTACTTC. Full variable domain (rest looked up from reference TRBV5-1 and TRBJ2-5): KAGVTQTPRYLIKTRGQQVTLSCSPISGHRSVSWYQQTPGQGLQFLFEYFSETQRNKGNFPGRFSGRQFSNSRSEMNVSTLELGDSALYLCASSLASTVQETQYFGPGTRLLVL.

The chain couples TRBV11-1 to TRBJ1-2; D may be TRBD1 (6 bases). The CDR3 has 13 amino acids. Trimming pared 2 bases from V and 3 bases from J, leaving 7 bases between. CDR1 is SGHAT and CDR2 is FQDESV in the germline V gene (reference sequence). This chain's CDR3 is CASSLQGHYGYTF. In nucleotides, the CDR3 is TGTGCCAGCAGCTTACAGGGGCACTATGGCTACACCTTC.

This sequence joins TRBV7-9 and TRBJ1-2, with 7 positions matching TRBD1. The CDR3 contains 12 residues. Losses at the gene ends were 5 bases for V and 7 bases for J; bases not matched to a gene: 4. Per the germline V gene, CDR1 is SEHNR and CDR2 is FQNEAQ (reference sequence). The CDR3 is CASSHNRGGYTF. CDR3 bases: TGTGCCAGCAGCCATAACAGGGGTGGCTACACCTTC. Full variable domain (outside the CDR3, taken from reference TRBV7-9 and TRBJ1-2): DTGVSQNPRHKITKRGQNVTFRCDPISEHNRLYWYRQTLGQGPEFLTYFQNEAQLEKSRLLSDRFSAERPKGSFSTLEIQRTEQGDSAMYLCASSHNRGGYTFGSGTRLTVV.